The source of this T cell receptor beta chain is a study of blood T cell repertoires in COVID-19 (dated by TCRdb to 2018 to 2020). Background on the whole study: Samples covering the acute and convalescent phases of COVID-19 were provided by collaborators in the United States, Italy and Spain. Where HLA class I and class II types were available, the types were taken from metadata supplied by the sample provider, not from assay-based typing. Deeply sampled blood TCRbeta repertoires from subjects exposed to, actively infected with, or recovered from COVID-19 were included in the dataset. The material from the prospective study consisted of cDNA or gDNA derived from T cells, B-cell-depleted T cells, or PBMCs. The repertoires were released in a freely available public database intended as a resource for research on the immune response to SARS-CoV-2. Samples were obtained from the ongoing ImmuneRACE study (first 160 participants) and from 1,200 or so subjects provided by 6 global collaborators. The sample metadata nearly always contained a de-identified subject ID, COVID-19 status, age in years and sex. Summary of the overall study and its limitations: How much clinical and demographic metadata was included differed by source and by participant, and the metadata was provided uncurated.

Notes on this clone: Its antigen remains unidentified. No base quality values were provided; no much bigger clone lies one nucleotide off.

V sheds 0 bases and J sheds 6 bases, leaving 13 bases between their ends. The CDR3 covers 14 residues, taking in both the cysteine and the phenylalanine. The CDR3 DNA has 42 bases and is translated from base 1. The germline V gene sets CDR1 to SGHRS and CDR2 to YFSETQ. Enrolling through a virtual design, the prospective study's participants ranged in age from about 18 to 89 years and lived across about two dozen United States geographic areas. To assign participants to cohorts, the prospective study relied on clinical history that participants themselves reported in a screening survey and a study questionnaire. In the prospective study, whole blood, serum and a nasopharyngeal or oropharyngeal swab were collected from each participant by mobile phlebotomists. Over a roughly 2-month period, participants in the prospective study had the option of providing additional blood draws and questionnaires. Prospective study blood samples were shipped either frozen or at room temperature before DNA extraction.

The immunoSEQ Assay, a bias-controlled multiplex PCR, was used to amplify TCRbeta CDR3 regions from genomic DNA. The authors' analysis ran thus. The number of nucleated cells in each sample was estimated from the amplification of reference gene primers within the assay. To quantify the absolute abundance of each unique TCRbeta CDR3 rearrangement, sequence reads were collapsed and filtered. For each sample, productive Simpson clonality was calculated as the square root of Simpson's diversity index over productive rearrangements. Here the immuneACCESS table is served through TCRdb, limited to in-frame sequences with V and J called. Missing clones are a known gap in these copies; in checked studies unresolved V genes cover under half, and the rest lacks a known reason. D and trimming were read from the DNA, whereas the V and J calls and clone size are those reported in that table. This sample gives over 300,000 clones in total; more than 75% of them show up just once. The top ten clonotypes cover approximately 0.96% of the sample.

The sequence is built from TRBV5-1 and TRBJ2-7; no D gene can be assigned with confidence. The receptor was isolated from a woman aged 25 to 39 with acute COVID-19. Material for sequencing was PBMCs or T cells enriched from blood (not recorded which). This receptor carries the CDR3 CASSLASVEAEQYF. The bases are TGCGCCAGCAGCTTGGCCTCAGTCGAGGCCGAGCAGTACTTC.